These T cell receptor beta chains were read from a single sample in a study of blood T cell repertoires in COVID-19. Repertoires were generated with immunoSEQ multiplex PCR, while TCRdb's copy carries only in-frame clones and drops some. This sample has 85,000 to 100,000 clones; approximately 90% occur once, and the top ten carry about 18%. The sequenced material came from peripheral blood. The receptors were sampled from a woman aged 55-69 years with COVID-19, enrolled during active disease. CDR3s include the opening cysteine and the closing phenylalanine or tryptophan. A D gene is named only where the DNA matches it firmly. Rows give clone size only sometimes, using once, few, many, or a class for an expanded clone.

size,length,D,V,J,CDR3,DNA
.,11,.,TRBV7-2,TRBJ1-2,CAVGQNYGYTF,TGTGCCGTTGGACAGAACTATGGCTACACCTTC
few,12,.,TRBV7-2,TRBJ1-4,CASSLERKKLFF,TGTGCCAGCAGCTTAGAGAGGAAAAAACTGTTTTTT
.,22,TRBD2,TRBV27,TRBJ2-2,CASSLSGPRASGNYPGTGELFF,TGTGCCAGCAGTTTATCTGGCCCCAGGGCTAGCGGGAACTACCCGGGTACCGGGGAGCTGTTTTTT
once,11,.,TRBV7-9,TRBJ1-2,CASSLRGGYTF,TGTGCCAGCAGCCTAAGGGGCGGCTACACCTTC
once,14,.,TRBV5-5,TRBJ1-2,CASSPGVGFYGYTF,TGTGCCAGCAGCCCCGGGGTAGGATTCTATGGCTACACCTTC
.,15,.,TRBV2,TRBJ2-6,CASRVALSGANVLTF,TGTGCCAGCAGAGTGGCCCTCTCTGGGGCCAACGTCCTGACTTTC
.,14,.,TRBV19,TRBJ1-3,CASSIPGSGNTIYF,TGTGCCAGTAGTATACCAGGCTCTGGAAACACCATATATTTT
.,15,TRBD2,TRBV7-8,TRBJ2-3,CASSPLAGRSDTQYF,TGTGCCAGCAGCCCACTAGCGGGTCGTTCAGATACGCAGTATTTT
.,14,TRBD1,TRBV19,TRBJ1-2,CASSAEGGSYGYTF,TGTGCCAGTAGTGCCGAAGGGGGCTCCTATGGCTACACCTTC
once,15,.,TRBV6-2/TRBV6-3,TRBJ1-3,CASSRDSASGNTIYF,TGTGCCAGCAGTCGCGACAGTGCGTCTGGAAACACCATATATTTT
.,15,.,TRBV7-9,TRBJ1-6,CASSLGRVLNSPLHF,TGTGCCAGCAGCTTAGGACGGGTACTAAATTCACCCCTCCACTTT
.,15,TRBD2,TRBV5-4,TRBJ2-3,CASSIRTGRSDTQYF,TGTGCCAGCAGCATCAGGACCGGGAGGTCAGATACGCAGTATTTT
few,13,.,TRBV7-3,TRBJ1-5,CASSPSGVQPQHF,TGTGCCAGCAGCCCATCAGGGGTTCAGCCCCAGCATTTT
.,15,TRBD1,TRBV9,TRBJ1-1,CASSVAGGWNTEAFF,TGTGCCAGCAGCGTAGCAGGGGGCTGGAACACTGAAGCTTTCTTT
once,13,.,TRBV5-1,TRBJ1-2,CASSVGANYGYTF,TGCGCCAGCAGCGTAGGGGCCAACTATGGCTACACCTTC
once,13,.,TRBV7-9,TRBJ1-1,CASSPVPGAEAFF,TGTGCCAGCAGCCCGGTCCCGGGGGCTGAAGCTTTCTTT
.,16,.,TRBV18,TRBJ2-5,CASSRAGQSNQETQYF,TGTGCCAGCTCACGAGCAGGGCAGAGTAATCAAGAGACCCAGTACTTC
.,15,.,TRBV19,TRBJ2-7,CASSPKGGHLYEQYF,TGTGCCAGTAGTCCCAAAGGGGGACATCTATACGAGCAGTACTTC
.,15,.,TRBV9,TRBJ1-5,CASSRQANSNQPQHF,TGTGCCAGCAGCCGGCAGGCCAATAGCAATCAGCCCCAGCATTTT